This record looks at one T cell receptor (beta chain) sequence and its context. Its antigen is not identified. Assay used: immunoSEQ multiplex PCR; TCRdb lists only in-frame clones, some missing. Of fewer than 65,000 clones in the sample, less than 80% were seen once. Germline V gives CDR1 LNHDA, CDR2 SQIVND (reference sequence). The length of the CDR3 is 13 residues. J was trimmed by 5 bases and V by 6 bases; bases with no gene match: 6. The data are from a study of vaccination effects on CD4 cells after COVID-19. For the study at large: It was two doses of either the BNT162b2 or mRNA-1273 vaccine that participants received. Study-wide points: The study dataset contains few convalescent patients and includes no early post-infection timepoints.

Viral peptide pools were used in the ViraFEST assay to expand antigen-specific CD4+ T cells, and sequencing came afterward. Once cultured for about 9 days, the cells underwent separation to obtain CD4+ T cells. Each vaccine recipient was nucleocapsid antibody negative and had no prior SARS-CoV-2 infection. Each culture well received roughly 1.8 million PBMC. These cells were then cultured in IMDM with around 9.6 IU/ml IL-2 and about 9.4 ug/ml peptides. The sequencing here drew on CD4+ T cells from PBMCs cultured with HCoV-OC43 spike peptides, taken before COVID-19 vaccination. Subset specified: HCoV-OC43 spike overlapping peptide pool stimulation. The chain carries TRBV19 and TRBJ1-1, with TRBD1 matching 7 bases. The receptor comes from a human donor who received a COVID-19 vaccine. In nucleotides, the CDR3 is TGTGCCAGTAGGACGACAGGGCGGACTGAAGCTTTCTTT. It is translated as CASRTTGRTEAFF.